A single T cell receptor (beta chain) is shown here with its context. This sample is part of a study of blood T cell repertoires in COVID-19. V lost 1 base to trimming and J lost 5 bases; unmatched junction nucleotides: 5. The CDR3 contains 17 residues. Germline-derived CDR1 and CDR2 are LGHDT and YNNKEL (reference sequence). The table came from immunoSEQ multiplex PCR; TCRdb's copy has only in-frame clones and leaves some out. The sample has 40,000 to 45,000 clones; just over 85% are singletons. This clonotype was obtained from a man in his sixties with active COVID-19. The chain couples TRBV3-1 (or the pseudogene TRBV3-2) to TRBJ2-5, with 15 nucleotides matching TRBD2. The sequencing input was peripheral blood. Here the CDR3 DNA reads TGTGCCAGCAGCCAAGCCGGACTAGCGGGAGGGGGGGAGACCCAGTACTTC. It encodes CASSQAGLAGGGETQYF.